This is a list of T cell receptor beta chains from one sample in a study of OX40 agonist ivuxolimab in advanced cancers. TCRdb keeps only in-frame clones here, not all; method: immunoSEQ multiplex PCR. The sample lists roughly 46,000 clones; about 79% were seen once. Sample: CD4+ or CD8+ T cells sorted from blood, taken in a trial of the OX40 agonist ivuxolimab. The source is an adult with an advanced solid tumor such as melanoma, head and neck, liver or kidney cancer. Both conserved end residues are part of each CDR3. A D gene is named only where the DNA matches it firmly. Size is stated for part of the rows, as once, few or many counts, or as a class when the clone is expanded.

size	V	J	D	CDR3	DNA
.	TRBV6-5	TRBJ2-7	TRBD2	CASSYSPGGYEQYF	TGTGCCAGCAGTTACTCGCCGGGGGGCTACGAGCAGTACTTC
.	TRBV6-6	TRBJ2-3	TRBD2	CASKSPGTSGGGTQYF	TGTGCCAGCAAAAGCCCCGGGACTAGCGGGGGGGGTACGCAGTATTTT
.	TRBV19	TRBJ2-5	.	CASSNDARQAPYQETQYF	TGTGCCAGTAGTAACGATGCTCGACAGGCTCCGTACCAAGAGACCCAGTACTTC
medium-sized	TRBV2	TRBJ2-7	.	CASKRALAYEQYF	TGTGCCAGCAAGCGGGCACTCGCCTACGAGCAGTACTTC
.	TRBV7-7	TRBJ2-5	.	CASSTDSLETQYF	TGTGCTAGCAGTACCGACAGTCTGGAGACCCAGTACTTC
.	TRBV18	TRBJ2-2	.	CASSPMLTRWADTGELFF	TGTGCCAGCTCACCAATGCTCACCCGGTGGGCCGACACCGGGGAGCTGTTTTTT
.	TRBV19	TRBJ1-1	.	CASATGGTSQRAFF	TGTGCCAGTGCCACAGGCGGGACATCCCAGCGCGCTTTCTTT
.	TRBV7-2	TRBJ1-3	TRBD1	CASSFGPGGAGSGNTIYF	TGTGCCAGCAGCTTTGGACCAGGGGGCGCCGGCTCTGGAAACACCATATATTTT
.	TRBV4-2	TRBJ1-3	.	CASSQDETATGNTIYF	TGTGCCAGCAGCCAAGATGAAACAGCAACTGGAAACACCATATATTTT
.	TRBV7-8	TRBJ1-1	.	CASSGHRENTEAFF	TGTGCCAGCAGCGGCCACAGGGAGAACACTGAAGCTTTCTTT
few	TRBV10-3	TRBJ1-6	.	CATRAQTLLHF	TGTGCCACCCGGGCCCAGACCCTCCTCCACTTT
.	TRBV4-1	TRBJ2-3	.	CASSRGYVRYF	TGCGCCAGCAGCCGAGGGTATGTGCGGTATTTT
.	TRBV4-2	TRBJ2-3	TRBD2	CASSQDLQRGRTDTQYF	TGTGCCAGCAGCCAAGATCTTCAGCGGGGGCGAACAGATACGCAGTATTTT
.	TRBV28	TRBJ1-1	.	CASKVNTEAFF	TGTGCCAGCAAGGTGAACACTGAAGCTTTCTTT
.	TRBV7-9	TRBJ1-1	.	CASSRPGGTTNTEAFF	TGTGCCAGCAGCCGACCGGGGGGCACTACGAACACTGAAGCTTTCTTT
.	TRBV5-4	TRBJ2-5	TRBD2	CASSLGPSGQETQYF	TGTGCCAGCAGCTTGGGTCCTAGCGGCCAAGAGACCCAGTACTTC
.	TRBV6-5	TRBJ2-5	.	CASRGPGNGEAQYF	TGTGCCAGCAGGGGGCCAGGGAATGGTGAGGCCCAGTACTTC
.	TRBV21-1	TRBJ1-2	.	CASSFAGSMNYGYTF	TGTGCCAGCAGCTTCGCCGGCAGTATGAACTATGGCTACACCTTC
.	TRBV11-2	TRBJ1-1	.	CASSLVGGAVNTEAFF	TGTGCCAGCAGCTTAGTCGGCGGGGCGGTGAACACTGAAGCTTTCTTT
few	TRBV7-8	TRBJ1-5	.	CASSPSRQFNQPQHF	TGTGCCAGCAGCCCCTCGCGGCAATTCAATCAGCCCCAGCATTTT
.	TRBV19	TRBJ1-5	.	CASLTTSGSNQPQHF	TGTGCCAGTCTAACTACCTCAGGAAGCAATCAGCCCCAGCATTTT
.	TRBV4-3	TRBJ2-7	TRBD1	CASSQDFRAGGEQYF	TGCGCCAGCAGCCAAGATTTTCGGGCAGGGGGCGAGCAGTACTTC
.	TRBV10-3	TRBJ1-5	TRBD1	CAISESRQGKGAQPQHF	TGTGCCATCAGTGAGTCAAGACAGGGTAAAGGGGCTCAGCCCCAGCATTTT
.	TRBV5-6	TRBJ2-5	.	CASTKKGLTQETQYF	TGTGCCAGCACCAAAAAGGGACTCACTCAAGAGACCCAGTACTTC
.	TRBV5-6	TRBJ2-5	TRBD2	CASLKGLAGGQETQYF	TGTGCCAGCCTCAAGGGGCTAGCGGGGGGACAAGAGACCCAGTACTTC